One and the same sample provided the 27 T cell receptor beta chains below, sequenced in a study of T cells after somatic rescue of genetic block. Sequenced by immunoSEQ multiplex PCR; TCRdb stores in-frame clones only, minus some. The sample shows around 100,000 clones, about 90% of them seen only once. Sequencing input: peripheral blood mononuclear cells (PBMCs). The receptor source for this set is a woman between 18 and 29 years old.

The rearrangement links TRBV5-1 to TRBJ1-2, with D possibly being TRBD1 (5 bases). Per the germline V gene, CDR1 is SGHRS and CDR2 is YFSETQ. The CDR3 contains 14 residues. Trimming left V 4 bases short and J 6 bases short, with 16 bases between. This CDR3 reads CASSPRGRANGYTF. CDR3 nucleotide sequence: TGCGCCAGCAGCCCCCGTGGCAGGGCCAATGGCTACACCTTC.

The V call is TRBV4-3, the J call TRBJ1-3, with D uncertain. The germline V gene has CDR1 LGHNA and CDR2 YSLEER. CDR3 length: 16 amino acids. V shed 0 bases and J shed 2 bases, with 11 bases lying between them. The CDR3 loop reads CASSQDLPGTGNTIYF. In DNA form, the CDR3 reads TGCGCCAGCAGCCAAGATCTCCCAGGAACTGGAAACACCATATATTTT.

This chain connects TRBV5-1 to TRBJ1-1, with a tentative D call TRBD1 (5 bases). Germline CDR1 is SGHRS and CDR2 is YFSETQ. Trimming cost V 0 bases and J 8 bases, with 26 bases left between them. CDR3 length: 18 amino acids. CDR3 sequence reads: CASSLALATLVGGGEAFF. The CDR3 region has the DNA TGCGCCAGCAGCTTGGCCTTGGCCACTTTAGTGGGGGGAGGAGAAGCTTTCTTT.

The chain has TRBV19 and TRBJ2-7, with 7 nucleotides matching TRBD1. This CDR3 comprises 15 residues. CDR1 and CDR2 (germline): LNHDA, SQIVND (reference sequence). The V gene end was trimmed by 5 bases and the J gene end by 0 bases; junction bases not matched to a gene: 7. The CDR3 DNA reads as TGTGCCAGTAGTCCTTGGGACAGTTCCTCCTACGAGCAGTACTTC. Its protein product is CASSPWDSSSYEQYF.

The chain links TRBV18 to TRBJ1-5, with a possible D match to TRBD1 (5 bases). Trimming shortened V by 3 bases and J by 2 bases, and 8 bases separated the two germline ends. Germline V gene sequence: CDR1 KGHSH, CDR2 LQKENI. The CDR3 is 14 residues long. CDR3 loop: CASSPQGGNQPQHF. The CDR3 nucleotides are TGTGCCAGCTCACCCCAGGGCGGCAATCAGCCCCAGCATTTT.

The genes are TRBV7-3 and TRBJ1-2, with D maybe TRBD1 (5 bases). Germline V CDR1 and CDR2: SGHTA, FQGTGA. Trimming took 0 bases from V and 4 from J, leaving 9 bases between them. CDR3 length: 14 residues. The CDR3 sequence is CASSLTRGAYGYTF. The CDR3, as DNA: TGTGCCAGCAGCTTAACACGGGGCGCCTATGGCTACACCTTC. Using reference TRBV7-3 and TRBJ1-2 for the parts outside the CDR3, the full variable domain is GAGVSQTPSNKVTEKGKYVELRCDPISGHTALYWYRQSLGQGPEFLIYFQGTGAADDSGLPNDRFFAVRPEGSVSTLKIQRTERGDSAVYLCASSLTRGAYGYTFGSGTRLTVV.

The V call is TRBV7-2, the J call TRBJ1-2; TRBD1 agrees at 8 bases. Trimming removed 0 bases from V and 4 bases from J; junction bases left unmatched: 19. In germline, CDR1 is SGHTA, CDR2 FQGNSA. CDR3 size: 20 residues. The CDR3 nucleotides read TGTGCCAGCAGCTTAGCCCCCCGGGACAGGAGGCAAGGCTCGGGCTATGGCTACACCTTC. Translation gives CASSLAPRDRRQGSGYGYTF.

The chain uses TRBV6-6 and TRBJ2-5; 8 bases agree with TRBD2. Germline V lookup: CDR1 MNHNY, CDR2 SVGAGI (reference sequence). V was pared by 5 bases and J by 5 bases, with 1 base of the junction left unmatched. The CDR3 spans 12 residues. The CDR3 region is CASSPGGETQYF. CDR3 nucleotide sequence: TGTGCCAGCAGTCCGGGGGGGGAGACCCAGTACTTC.

The chain joins TRBV18 to TRBJ2-2, with D unresolved. The CDR3 contains 12 residues. The V gene lost 6 bases and the J gene lost 2 bases, with 4 bases spanning the gap. Germline V CDR1 and CDR2: KGHSH, LQKENI. The CDR3 nucleotides read TGTGCCAGCTCGCCTAACACCGGGGAGCTGTTTTTT. This gives the protein CASSPNTGELFF.

The chain recombines TRBV7-8 with TRBJ1-2, with D possibly being TRBD1 (5 bases). The length of the CDR3 is 13 residues. CDR1 and CDR2 (germline): SGHVS, FQNEAQ. V dropped 1 base and J dropped 7 bases, with 10 bases sitting between them. Here the CDR3 DNA reads TGTGCCAGCAGCTTAGTTTTAAGGGGTGGCTACACCTTC. It yields the protein CASSLVLRGGYTF.

The chain carries TRBV6-1 and TRBJ1-2, with D hard to call. There are 12 residues in the CDR3. Trimming removed 5 bases at V and 4 bases at J, with 8 bases between. The germline V gene has CDR1 MNHNS and CDR2 SASEGT. The CDR3, as DNA: TGTGCCAGCAGTCCTCAGGTCTATGGCTACACCTTC. Translation: CASSPQVYGYTF.

V is TRBV27 and J is TRBJ1-3, with 8 bases lining up with TRBD1. The CDR3 contains 14 residues. Germline V gives CDR1 MNHEY, CDR2 SMNVEV (reference sequence). The V and J ends lost 6 bases and 2 bases, in that order; junction bases with no gene match: 3. The CDR3 region is CASSMDRAGNTIYF. CDR3 in DNA: TGTGCCAGCAGCATGGACAGGGCTGGAAACACCATATATTTT.

V and J are TRBV4-3 and TRBJ1-1; TRBD1 matches at 7 bases. The CDR3 is made up of 16 amino acids. V lost 1 base to trimming and J lost 2 bases; unmatched junction nucleotides: 7. The germline CDR1 and CDR2 sequences are LGHNA and YSLEER. CDR3 in amino acids: CASSQGGGDYNTEAFF. The DNA of the CDR3 is TGCGCCAGCAGCCAAGGAGGGGGCGACTACAACACTGAAGCTTTCTTT.

CDR3 protein: CSVADSRNQPQHF. As DNA, the CDR3 is TGCAGCGTCGCGGACAGCCGCAATCAGCCCCAGCATTTT. The J gene is TRBJ1-5, the V gene TRBV29-1; D perhaps matches TRBD1 (6 bases). CDR3 length: 13 residues. The germline gives CDR1 SQVTM, CDR2 ANQGSEA. V was cut by 6 bases and J by 2 bases, with 11 bases left in between.

The chain employs TRBV6-1 and TRBJ1-5; a weak D match, TRBD1 (5 bases). CDR3 length: 15 residues. The germline CDR1 and CDR2 sequences are MNHNS and SASEGT. V lost 10 bases and J lost 7, with 23 bases in between. In DNA, the CDR3 is TGTGCCACCCAACGGAGAGGGGTATTGGAGCAGCCCCAGCATTTT. This sequence encodes CATQRRGVLEQPQHF.

The chain links TRBV27 to TRBJ2-6; D is unclear. The length of the CDR3 is 15 residues. Trimming pared 3 bases from V and 0 bases from J, leaving 6 bases between. Germline V CDR1 and CDR2: MNHEY, SMNVEV (reference sequence). CDR3 protein: CASSLYLSGANVLTF. CDR3 nucleotides: TGTGCCAGCAGTTTGTACCTCTCTGGGGCCAACGTCCTGACTTTC.

This clone was seen only a few times. V and J are TRBV7-9 and TRBJ2-1; 12 nucleotides line up with TRBD2. Germline trimming cut 5 bases from V and 13 bases from J; bases unmatched to any gene: 6. Germline CDR1 and CDR2: SEHNR and FQNEAQ (reference sequence). CDR3 size: 13 residues. Here the CDR3 DNA reads TGTGCCAGCAGCATTATACTAGCGGGGGGCCAGTTCTTC. Amino acids: CASSIILAGGQFF.

The chain is built from TRBV4-3 and TRBJ2-7, with TRBD1 matching 9 bases. Trimming removed 0 bases from V and 2 bases from J; junction bases left unmatched: 5. Germline V gene data show CDR1 as LGHNA and CDR2 as YSLEER. This CDR3 has 16 residues. CDR3: CASSQESGTGPYEQYF. The CDR3 DNA is TGCGCCAGCAGCCAAGAGTCCGGGACAGGGCCCTACGAGCAGTACTTC.

The chain couples TRBV6-5 to TRBJ1-1, with a weak D call TRBD1 (5 bases). Germline CDR1 and CDR2: MNHEY and SVGAGI. The CDR3 totals 14 residues. Trimming removed 6 bases from V and 5 bases from J, with 16 bases in between. The CDR3 region is CASRAPGRATEAFF. CDR3 bases: TGTGCCAGCAGAGCCCCGGGACGGGCAACTGAAGCTTTCTTT.

The V and J genes are TRBV2 and TRBJ1-2; TRBD1 might be the D (5 bases). Per germline, CDR1 SNHLY and CDR2 FYNNEI. V was pared by 7 bases and J by 2 bases, with 17 bases between. The CDR3 runs to 15 residues. CDR3 DNA sequence: TGTGCCAGCAATCTGGGGCGGGGGTTGAACTATGGCTACACCTTC. Its translation: CASNLGRGLNYGYTF.

The chain is built from TRBV5-1 and TRBJ2-1; D remains ambiguous. The CDR3 totals 12 residues. Germline-derived CDR1 and CDR2 are SGHRS and YFSETQ. Trimming removed 3 bases from V and 7 bases from J, with 8 bases in between. The CDR3 loop is CASSSFWNEQFF. The CDR3 DNA is TGCGCCAGCAGCTCCTTTTGGAATGAGCAGTTCTTC.

V gene TRBV29-1 combines with J gene TRBJ2-5; D gene ambiguous. V was trimmed by 5 bases and J by 9 bases, leaving 10 bases between them. CDR1 and CDR2 (germline): SQVTM, ANQGSEA. This CDR3 region has 10 residues. The CDR3 bases are TGCAGCGTTAGTGCCGGAGCCCAGTACTTC. Translated: CSVSAGAQYF.

The V gene is TRBV6-6, the J gene TRBJ2-7; D gene unclear. Trimming pared 5 bases from V and 0 bases from J, leaving 11 bases between. Germline V CDR1 and CDR2: MNHNY, SVGAGI (reference sequence). The CDR3 contains 14 residues. CDR3 residues: CASSHDFPSYEQYF. The CDR3 nucleotides are TGTGCCAGCAGTCACGACTTCCCCTCCTACGAGCAGTACTTC.

The CDR3 reads CASSAGQGASYEQYF. Written as DNA, the CDR3 is TGTGCCAGCAGCGCCGGACAGGGGGCTAGCTACGAGCAGTACTTC. This rearrangement joins TRBV9 to TRBJ2-7; 11 positions agree with TRBD1. Germline lookup yields CDR1 SGDLS and CDR2 YYNGEE. This CDR3 contains 15 residues. V shed 3 bases and J 3 bases; nucleotides not matched to a gene: 5.

This sequence joins TRBV2 and TRBJ2-7; TRBD1 aligns across 10 bases. Germline assignment: CDR1 SNHLY and CDR2 FYNNEI. Germline trimming cut 4 bases from V and 3 bases from J; bases unmatched to any gene: 3. The CDR3 consists of 14 residues. CDR3 nucleotides: TGTGCCAGCAGTGTAGGGACAGGGGACTACGAGCAGTACTTC. This encodes CASSVGTGDYEQYF.

The chain uses TRBV7-2 and TRBJ1-3; D not resolved. In germline, CDR1 is SGHTA, CDR2 FQGNSA. The CDR3 is made up of 13 amino acids. Trimming pared 8 bases from V and 0 bases from J, leaving 8 bases between. DNA for the CDR3: TGTGCCAGCGCCCCAGGCTCTGGAAACACCATATATTTT. Translation: CASAPGSGNTIYF.

V usage is TRBV2 and J usage is TRBJ2-1; the D is unclear. The CDR3 is made up of 13 amino acids. Germline CDR1 is SNHLY and CDR2 is FYNNEI. V lost 4 bases to trimming and J lost 5 bases, with 9 bases between them. CDR3 loop: CASSAGQHNEQFF. CDR3 nucleotides: TGTGCCAGCAGTGCCGGGCAGCACAATGAGCAGTTCTTC.